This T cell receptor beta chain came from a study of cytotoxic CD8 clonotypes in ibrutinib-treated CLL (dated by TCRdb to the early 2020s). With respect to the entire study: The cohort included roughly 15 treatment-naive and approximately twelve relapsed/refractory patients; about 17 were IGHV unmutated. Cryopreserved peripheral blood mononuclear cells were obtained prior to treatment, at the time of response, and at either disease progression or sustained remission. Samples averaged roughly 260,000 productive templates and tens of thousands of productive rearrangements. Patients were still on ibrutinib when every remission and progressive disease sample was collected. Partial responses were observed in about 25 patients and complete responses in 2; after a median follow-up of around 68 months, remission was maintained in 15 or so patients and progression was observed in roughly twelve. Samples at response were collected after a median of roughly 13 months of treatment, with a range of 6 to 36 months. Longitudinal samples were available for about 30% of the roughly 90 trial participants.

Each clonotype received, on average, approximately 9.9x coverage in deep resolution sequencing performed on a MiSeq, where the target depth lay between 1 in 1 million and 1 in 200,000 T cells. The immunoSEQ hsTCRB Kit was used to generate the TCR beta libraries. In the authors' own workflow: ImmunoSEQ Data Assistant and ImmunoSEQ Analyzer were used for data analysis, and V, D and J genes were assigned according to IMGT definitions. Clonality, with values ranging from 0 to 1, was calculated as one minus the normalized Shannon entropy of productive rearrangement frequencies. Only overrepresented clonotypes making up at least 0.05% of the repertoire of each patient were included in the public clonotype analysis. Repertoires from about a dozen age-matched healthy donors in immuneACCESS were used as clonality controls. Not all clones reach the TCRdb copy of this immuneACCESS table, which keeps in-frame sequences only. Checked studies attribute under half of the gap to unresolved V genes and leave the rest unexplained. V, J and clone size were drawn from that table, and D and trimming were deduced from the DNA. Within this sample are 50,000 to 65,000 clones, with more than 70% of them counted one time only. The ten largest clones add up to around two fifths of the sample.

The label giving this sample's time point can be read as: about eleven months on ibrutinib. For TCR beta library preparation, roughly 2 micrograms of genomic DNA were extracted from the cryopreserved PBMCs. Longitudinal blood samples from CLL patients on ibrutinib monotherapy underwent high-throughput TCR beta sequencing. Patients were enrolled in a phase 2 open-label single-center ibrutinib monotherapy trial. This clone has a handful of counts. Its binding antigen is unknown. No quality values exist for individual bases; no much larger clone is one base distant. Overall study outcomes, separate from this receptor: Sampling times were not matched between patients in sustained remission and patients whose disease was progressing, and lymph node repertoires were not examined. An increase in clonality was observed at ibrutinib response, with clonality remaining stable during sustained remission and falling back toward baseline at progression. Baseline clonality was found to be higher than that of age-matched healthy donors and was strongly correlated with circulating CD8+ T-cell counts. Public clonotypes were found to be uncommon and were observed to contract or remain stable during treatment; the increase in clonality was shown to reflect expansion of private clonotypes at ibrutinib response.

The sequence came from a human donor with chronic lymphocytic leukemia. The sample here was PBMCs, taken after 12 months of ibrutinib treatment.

The nucleotides are TGCAGCGCACTGACTAGCGGGAGAAATGAGCAGTTCTTC. Its product reads: CSALTSGRNEQFF. Recombination linked TRBV29-1 to TRBJ2-1, with 12 bases aligning to TRBD2. V has 7 bases trimmed and J has 7 bases trimmed; junction bases matching no gene number 5. CDR3 length: 13 amino acids, cysteine to phenylalanine. Only the CDR3 DNA is retained, 39 bases long and in frame from the first base. The germline V gene encodes CDR1 SQVTM and CDR2 ANQGSEA.